The 24 T cell receptor beta chains reported below all come from one sample, sequenced in a study of blood T cells in healthy people across ages. A J-beta primer mix and a sample-barcoded 5' primer were used in a second PCR of about 7 to 12 cycles. Each CDR3 protein is one row after TCRdb ran MiXCR on the 5' RACE reads. The sample holds some 1.8 million distinct CDR3 sequences, about 39% seen once. The source material was blood. These receptors originate from a human donor in good health.

This clonotype appeared a few times. The chain combines TRBV5-1 with TRBJ2-1; 9 nucleotides agree with TRBD1. The CDR3 totals 15 residues. Germline V gene data show CDR1 as SGHRS and CDR2 as YFSETQ. The V segment lost 2 bases and the J segment 9 bases; nucleotides outside the gene matches: 9. The CDR3 loop reads CASSLQGASLGEQFF. The DNA for the CDR3 is TGCGCCAGCAGCTTACAGGGGGCAAGTCTTGGTGAGCAGTTCTTC.

This clonotype was detected only a few times. The chain is built from TRBV28 and TRBJ2-7; 9 positions match TRBD1. The J call may be in error: the DNA end matches TRBJ2-5 better. This CDR3 region has 14 residues. Germline V CDR1 and CDR2: MDHEN, SYDVKM. The CDR3 spells CASTQQGASETQYF. The DNA for the CDR3 is TGTGCCAGCACTCAACAGGGGGCAAGTGAGACCCAGTACTTC.

V and J are TRBV5-1 and TRBJ2-7; TRBD1 matches 9 bases. The V gene's germline CDR1 is SGHRS and CDR2 YFSETQ. With V trimmed by 7 bases and J by 3 bases, 11 bases remained unmatched. The CDR3 contains 15 residues. The CDR3 loop is CASGDSDRGNYEQYF. Here the CDR3 DNA reads TGCGCCAGCGGTGATTCGGACAGGGGAAACTACGAGCAGTACTTC.

This clonotype was observed once. J is TRBJ1-2 and V is TRBV29-1, with a possible D match to TRBD1 (6 bases). Germline assignment: CDR1 SQVTM and CDR2 ANQGSEA. The CDR3 is made up of 12 amino acids. Deletions cut 8 bases from V and 7 bases from J, with 17 bases between. Here the CDR3 reads CSISGGWFGYTF. The CDR3, as DNA: TGCAGCATTTCGGGGGGCTGGTTTGGCTACACCTTC.

The chain is built from TRBV20-1 and TRBJ1-2; a weak D match, TRBD1 (5 bases). The V gene lost 1 base and the J gene lost 7 bases, with 13 bases spanning the gap. The CDR3 consists of 13 residues. Germline CDR1 DFQATT, CDR2 SNEGSKA (reference sequence). Here the CDR3 DNA reads TGCAGTGCTAGAGTCACAGGTCGTCCTGGCTACACCTTC. Protein sequence: CSARVTGRPGYTF.

On this clonotype: As the CDR3 is not closed by the conserved phenylalanine or tryptophan, this likely results from a read error. The genes are TRBV7-2 and TRBJ2-7; 9 bases align to TRBD1. CDR1 is SGHTA and CDR2 is FQGNSA in the germline V gene. The CDR3 consists of 18 residues. With 3 bases clipped from V and 3 bases from J, the junction kept 15 bases outside the gene matches. The CDR3 region is CASSFFPSGTGSFYEQYC. Written as DNA, the CDR3 is TGTGCCAGCAGCTTCTTCCCTTCCGGGACAGGGAGTTTCTACGAGCAGTACTGC.

The sample holds a few counts of this clonotype. This rearrangement joins TRBV9 to TRBJ2-3; no clear D. V lost 0 bases and J 5 bases, leaving 10 bases between the germline ends. From germline, CDR1 is SGDLS and CDR2 YYNGEE. This CDR3 spans 14 amino acids. CDR3 coding DNA: TGTGCCAGCAGCGTAGATCTGGTGGGAGATACGCAGTATTTT. Its translation: CASSVDLVGDTQYF.

This clonotype was counted ten times or more. The chain combines TRBV29-1 with TRBJ2-5; the match to TRBD2 covers 10 bases. V lost 6 bases and J lost 11; bases outside the gene matches: 12. The CDR3 covers 13 residues. CDR1 is SQVTM and CDR2 is ANQGSEA in the germline V gene. The CDR3 region has the DNA TGCAGCGTGAGGACTAGCGGTAATGGAGAGCAGTACTTC. The encoded protein is CSVRTSGNGEQYF.

The chain has TRBV7-2 and TRBJ2-3; D ambiguous. The CDR3 length is 14 residues. Germline lookup yields CDR1 SGHTA and CDR2 FQGNSA. V was cut by 0 bases and J by 2 bases, with 6 bases left in between. The CDR3 sequence: CASSLAAYTDTQYF. CDR3 bases: TGTGCCAGCAGCTTAGCGGCCTACACAGATACGCAGTATTTT.

This clonotype has more than one count but fewer than ten. This chain links TRBV4-1 with TRBJ1-1, with a tentative D call TRBD1 (6 bases). Germline loops: CDR1 MGHRA, CDR2 YSYEKL. V lost 1 base and J lost 3, with 12 bases in between. There are 15 residues in the CDR3. This CDR3 reads CASSQVRQAYTEAFF. The DNA for the CDR3 is TGCGCCAGCAGCCAAGTCCGACAGGCATACACTGAAGCTTTCTTT.

Comment on this clonotype: Compared with germline, one end of the junction differs, possibly owing to a read error. Here the CDR3 DNA reads TGCGCCAACAGCCAAGTTTTGGGGGGAGAGACCCAGTACTTC. It is translated as CANSQVLGGETQYF. This sequence joins TRBV4-1 and TRBJ2-5; possible D gene TRBD2, 6 bases. Germline CDR1 reads MGHRA; CDR2 reads YSYEKL. The CDR3 runs 14 residues.

J is TRBJ1-1 and V is TRBV10-3, with 9 bases matching TRBD1. Germline V gene data show CDR1 as ENHRY and CDR2 as SYGVKD. The CDR3 runs 15 residues. Unmatched junction bases numbered 8, after V lost 2 bases and J lost 7 bases. For the CDR3, the DNA is TGTGCCATCAGTGAGCCGGGACAGGGAGGAAATGAAGCTTTCTTT. It translates to CAISEPGQGGNEAFF.

V is TRBV10-3 and J is TRBJ1-1; D gene unclear. CDR3 size: 12 residues. V lost 3 bases, J lost 3 bases, and 5 bases lay in between. Germline values: CDR1 ENHRY, CDR2 SYGVKD. The CDR3 here is CAISDSYTEAFF. The CDR3 DNA is TGTGCCATCAGTGACAGTTACACTGAAGCTTTCTTT.

This clonotype occurred a few times. The chain uses TRBV4-1 and TRBJ2-7, with D hard to call. Trimming left V 0 bases short and J 6 bases short, with 12 bases between. The CDR3 totals 14 residues. Germline values: CDR1 MGHRA, CDR2 YSYEKL. The DNA for the CDR3 is TGCGCCAGCAGCCAAGATGGTGAGCTCCGCGAGCAGTACTTC. It codes for CASSQDGELREQYF.

The table lists this clonotype with a few counts. The V and J genes are TRBV29-1 and TRBJ2-1; the D is unclear. The CDR3 runs to 10 residues. The germline gives CDR1 SQVTM, CDR2 ANQGSEA. V lost 5 bases to trimming and J lost 10 bases, with 9 bases between them. In DNA form, the CDR3 reads TGCAGCGTTTTAAAGGAGGAGCAGTTCTTC. This translates into CSVLKEEQFF.

This clonotype was detected only a few times. The CDR3 region is CASSPRGHKVDIQYF. For the CDR3, the DNA is TGTGCCAGCTCACCGAGGGGACACAAAGTGGACATTCAGTACTTC. The chain joins TRBV18 to TRBJ2-4; possible D gene TRBD1, 6 bases. The CDR3 is 15 amino acids. Germline lookup yields CDR1 KGHSH and CDR2 LQKENI. The V and J ends lost 3 bases and 8 bases respectively, with 17 bases between them.

In regard to this clonotype: This may come from a read error, since a much larger clone is one base off. The chain links TRBV10-3 to TRBJ2-7; TRBD1 matches at 7 bases. Germline V gene lookup returns CDR1 ENHRY and CDR2 SYGVKD. The length of the CDR3 is 13 residues. The junction had 6 bases not matched to a gene; V was cut back by 10 bases and J by 0 bases. Here the CDR3 DNA reads TGTGCCACCAGGACAGGAAGCTCCTACGAGCAGTACTTC. This gives the protein CATRTGSSYEQYF.

The genes are TRBV4-3 and TRBJ1-2; D is possibly TRBD1 (5 bases). Per germline, CDR1 LGHNA and CDR2 YSLEER. There are 15 residues in the CDR3. Trimming pared 1 base from V and 0 bases from J, leaving 9 bases between. CDR3 in DNA: TGCGCCAGCAGCCAAGTCCCGGGGGCTAACTATGGCTACACCTTC. Its protein product is CASSQVPGANYGYTF.

Concerning this clonotype: Compared with germline, one end of the junction differs, possibly owing to a read error. The V gene is TRBV4-2, the J gene TRBJ2-7, with 7 positions matching TRBD2. Per germline, CDR1 LGHNA and CDR2 YNFKEQ. The CDR3 covers 18 residues. As DNA, the CDR3 is TGTGCCGGCAGCCAAGAACCCTTCTTTTCCGCGGGAGTTTACGAGCAGTACTTC. It is translated as CAGSQEPFFSAGVYEQYF.

This clonotype appeared a few times. The chain has TRBV4-3 and TRBJ2-6, with 11 bases that match TRBD1. This CDR3 comprises 20 residues. The germline V gene has CDR1 LGHNA and CDR2 YSLEER. V was pared by 1 base and J by 1 base, with 9 bases of the junction left unmatched. CDR3 amino acids: CASSQAGTGTGGSGANVLTF. Written as DNA, the CDR3 is TGCGCCAGCAGCCAAGCCGGAACCGGGACAGGGGGGTCTGGGGCCAACGTCCTGACTTTC.

This clonotype showed up just a few times. V and J are TRBV5-1 and TRBJ2-3; a possible D gene is TRBD2 (6 bases). The CDR3 extends over 14 amino acids. The ends were cut back, 5 bases at V and 2 bases at J, with 12 bases in the middle. From germline, CDR1 is SGHRS and CDR2 YFSETQ. CDR3: CASRSGLNTDTQYF. The CDR3 nucleotides are TGCGCCAGCAGGTCGGGACTCAACACAGATACGCAGTATTTT. Drawing the rest from reference TRBV5-1 and TRBJ2-3, the complete variable domain is KAGVTQTPRYLIKTRGQQVTLSCSPISGHRSVSWYQQTPGQGLQFLFEYFSETQRNKGNFPGRFSGRQFSNSRSEMNVSTLELGDSALYLCASRSGLNTDTQYFGPGTRLTVL.

The chain employs TRBV20-1 and TRBJ2-7, with D perhaps TRBD1 (6 bases). V gave up 6 bases and J gave up 3 bases, with 15 bases separating them. CDR3 size: 13 residues. Germline V CDR1 and CDR2: DFQATT, SNEGSKA (reference sequence). The CDR3 spells CSAQQGQHYEQYF. DNA for the CDR3: TGCAGTGCCCAGCAGGGACAACACTACGAGCAGTACTTC.

This clonotype was seen a handful of times. This chain connects TRBV29-1 to TRBJ1-2; 8 bases map to TRBD1. J was trimmed by 4 bases and V by 6 bases; bases with no gene match: 4. CDR3 length: 12 residues. In germline, CDR1 is SQVTM, CDR2 ANQGSEA. The CDR3 nucleotides read TGCAGCGTCGGGACAGGAGTCTATGGCTACACCTTC. Its protein is CSVGTGVYGYTF.

This clonotype was counted many times. Written as DNA, the CDR3 is TGCAGCGTCCGTCGGGGAGGGCAATCCGGGAATGAGCAGTTCTTC. Protein sequence: CSVRRGGQSGNEQFF. This chain links TRBV29-1 with TRBJ2-1; 7 bases are shared with TRBD2. J lost 7 bases, V lost 6 bases, and 15 bases had no gene match. The CDR3 length is 15 residues. Germline V gene sequence: CDR1 SQVTM, CDR2 ANQGSEA.